The next 13 T cell receptor beta chains were all read from a single sample in a study of monozygotic twins with inflammatory bowel disease. TCRdb re-called the 5' RACE reads, yielding one record per CDR3 amino acid sequence without DNA. The table lists about 380,000 distinct CDR3 sequences, with just over 2.5% in the top ten. The sequenced sample consisted of blood. The receptors come from a human donor with ulcerative colitis or Crohn's disease, or a healthy co-twin of an affected twin (not recorded which).

The chain is built from TRBV9 and TRBJ1-2. The CDR3 has 13 amino acids. Germline loops: CDR1 SGDLS, CDR2 YYNGEE. The CDR3 sequence is CASSPDKTYGYTF.

The gene calls are TRBV7-3 and TRBJ1-2; TCRdb lists TRBD1, though no DNA is available to test this call. This CDR3 contains 14 residues. CDR1 is SGHTA and CDR2 is FQGTGA in the germline V gene. The CDR3 sequence: CASSAGSRASGYTF.

The chain links TRBV18 to TRBJ1-3; as DNA is missing, the TRBD1 call by TCRdb cannot be tested. From germline, CDR1 is KGHSH and CDR2 LQKENI. The CDR3 runs to 16 residues. CDR3 sequence: CASSPPTPLSGNTIYF.

J is TRBJ2-3 and V is TRBV6-2 or TRBV6-3; TCRdb's D gene call, TRBD2, goes unchecked for lack of DNA. This CDR3 spans 17 amino acids. CDR1 and CDR2 from the germline V gene are MNHEY and SVGEGT. The CDR3: CASKGQRTSGNTDTQYF.

The J gene is TRBJ1-6, the V gene TRBV6-1; TCRdb proposes TRBD1, but this gene call is untestable without DNA. The CDR3 is 15 residues long. Germline CDR1 is MNHNS and CDR2 is SASEGT. CDR3 sequence: CASSPDRVDYSPLHF.

V is TRBV7-2 and J is TRBJ2-3; no DNA is available, so the TRBD2 call from TCRdb remains unchecked. The germline V gene has CDR1 SGHTA and CDR2 FQGNSA. The CDR3 length is 15 residues. The CDR3 protein is CASSLRLAGTDTQYF.

The rearrangement uses TRBV9 and TRBJ2-7; TCRdb designates TRBD2, a call that cannot be tested without DNA. CDR1 SGDLS and CDR2 YYNGEE come from the germline V gene. The CDR3 consists of 14 residues. The CDR3 region is CASSTGTRGYEQYF.

V usage is TRBV7-2 and J usage is TRBJ2-7; TCRdb names TRBD1, which stays unverified in the absence of DNA. Germline CDR1 and CDR2: SGHTA and FQGNSA. The CDR3 contains 16 residues. The CDR3: CAISLRPGGGAEQQYF.

The chain combines TRBV24-1 with TRBJ1-1. CDR1 and CDR2 (germline): KGHDR, SFDVKD. This CDR3 region has 16 residues. CDR3 sequence: CATSEMARPEGTEAFF.

The chain recombines TRBV24-1 with TRBJ2-2; TCRdb returns TRBD1, unconfirmable since there is no DNA. This CDR3 has 15 amino acids. Per the germline V gene, CDR1 is KGHDR and CDR2 is SFDVKD. The CDR3 here is CATSDLQGVGGELFF.

CDR3 protein: CASSLGLAGSQETQYF. This rearrangement joins TRBV7-2 to TRBJ2-5; TCRdb outputs TRBD2, but without DNA this stays unchecked. The CDR3 runs 16 residues. The germline V gene has CDR1 SGHTA and CDR2 FQGNSA.

The chain carries TRBV7-2 and TRBJ2-7; the D call from TCRdb, TRBD1, cannot be confirmed without DNA. CDR1 is SGHTA, CDR2 FQGNSA, per germline. CDR3 length equals 13 residues. The CDR3 loop is CASSYKDRVGQYF. Using reference TRBV7-2 and TRBJ2-7 for the parts outside the CDR3, the full variable domain is GAGVSQSPSNKVTEKGKDVELRCDPISGHTALYWYRQSLGQGLEFLIYFQGNSAPDKSGLPSDRFSAERTGGSVSTLTIQRTQQEDSAVYLCASSYKDRVGQYFGPGTRLTVT.

This sequence joins TRBV28 and TRBJ2-3; no DNA is available, so the TRBD2 call from TCRdb remains unchecked. There are 16 residues in the CDR3. Germline assignment: CDR1 MDHEN and CDR2 SYDVKM. The CDR3 sequence: CASSKLAGISTDTQYF.